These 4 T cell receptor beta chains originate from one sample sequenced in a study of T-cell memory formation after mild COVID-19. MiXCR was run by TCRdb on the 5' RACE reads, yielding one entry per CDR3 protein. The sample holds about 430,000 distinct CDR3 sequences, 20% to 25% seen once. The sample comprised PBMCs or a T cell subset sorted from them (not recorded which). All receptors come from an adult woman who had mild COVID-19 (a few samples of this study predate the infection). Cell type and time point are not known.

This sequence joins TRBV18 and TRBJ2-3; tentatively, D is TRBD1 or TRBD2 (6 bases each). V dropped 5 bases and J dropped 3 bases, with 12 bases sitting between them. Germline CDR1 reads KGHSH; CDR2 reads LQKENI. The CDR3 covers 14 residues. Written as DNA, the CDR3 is TGTGCCAGCTCAACAAGAGGGGGGACAGATACGCAGTATTTT. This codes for CASSTRGGTDTQYF.

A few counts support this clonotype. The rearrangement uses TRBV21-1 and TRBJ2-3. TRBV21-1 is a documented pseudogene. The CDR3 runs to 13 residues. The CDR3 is CASSSCSTDTQYF. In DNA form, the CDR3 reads TGTGCCAGCAGCTCCTGTAGCACAGATACGCAGTATTTT.

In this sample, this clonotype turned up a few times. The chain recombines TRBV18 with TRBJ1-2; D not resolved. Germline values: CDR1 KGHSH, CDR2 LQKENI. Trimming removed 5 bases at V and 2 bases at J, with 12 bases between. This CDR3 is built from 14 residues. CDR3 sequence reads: CASSSGRVNYGYTF. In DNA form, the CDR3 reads TGTGCCAGCTCATCTGGACGGGTAAACTATGGCTACACCTTC.

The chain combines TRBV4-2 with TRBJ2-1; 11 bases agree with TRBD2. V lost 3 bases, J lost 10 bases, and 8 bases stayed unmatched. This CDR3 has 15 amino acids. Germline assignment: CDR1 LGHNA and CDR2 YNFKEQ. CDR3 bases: TGTGCCAGCAGCCAGAGTAGCGGGGGGGCCAAGGAGCAGTTCTTC. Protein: CASSQSSGGAKEQFF.